Described below is a single T cell receptor beta chain sequence and its context. What it binds is unknown. At one end, the junction sequence differs from germline, possibly due to a read error. The data are from a study of T cells in localized non-small cell lung cancer. Study results and caveats: Longer overall survival was seen with higher T cell density measured in blood. Median about 56 top-100 tumor clones were shared with paired adjacent lung.

Repertoires were generated with immunoSEQ multiplex PCR, while TCRdb's copy carries only in-frame clones and drops some. The sample includes some 11,000 clones, around nine tenths seen only once; the top ten take approximately 14%. CDR3 length: 12 amino acids. Germline values: CDR1 MNHEY, CDR2 SVGAGI. The origin of this receptor is a male donor aged 60 or older with stage III lung adenocarcinoma. This specimen consisted of peripheral blood, obtained before any cancer treatment. The chain recombines TRBV6-5 with TRBJ2-3; D gene uncertain. In DNA, the CDR3 is TGTGCCAGCAGTTACGGGCTGGCCAGGCAGGATTTT. This encodes CASSYGLARQDF.